This entry concerns a single TCR beta chain. This record comes from a study of T cell responses to AZD1222 COVID-19 vaccine. The CDR3 runs to 12 residues. Germline CDR1 reads WNHNN; CDR2 reads SYGVQD (reference sequence). V dropped 10 bases and J dropped 8 bases, with 17 bases sitting between them. Sequenced by immunoSEQ multiplex PCR; TCRdb stores in-frame clones only, minus some. This sample has about 120,000 clones; about 93% occur once, and the top ten carry 4% to 6%. The chain couples TRBV10-1 to TRBJ1-2; no clear D. The input for sequencing was peripheral blood, taken 28 days after the second AZD1222 dose. The clonotype comes from an adult who received the AZD1222 COVID-19 vaccine. CDR3 nucleotides: TGCGCCATCCGCCAGGTTTCACGGGGCTACACCTTC. Residues: CAIRQVSRGYTF.